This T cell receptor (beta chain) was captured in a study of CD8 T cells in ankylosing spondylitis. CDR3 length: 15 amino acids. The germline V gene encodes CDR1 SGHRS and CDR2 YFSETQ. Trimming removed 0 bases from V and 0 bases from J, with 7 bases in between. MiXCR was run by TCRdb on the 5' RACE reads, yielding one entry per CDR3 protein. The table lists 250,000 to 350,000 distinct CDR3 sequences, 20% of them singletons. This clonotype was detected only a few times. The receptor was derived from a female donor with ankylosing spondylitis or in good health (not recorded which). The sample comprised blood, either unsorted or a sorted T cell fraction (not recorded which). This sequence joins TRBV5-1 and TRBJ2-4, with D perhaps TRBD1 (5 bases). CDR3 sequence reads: CASSLGTIAKNIQYF. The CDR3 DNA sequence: TGCGCCAGCAGCTTGGGGACAATAGCCAAAAACATTCAGTACTTC.